Listed here are 17 T cell receptor beta chains from one sample, sequenced in a study of STAT5B mutations in CD4+ large granular lymphocyte leukemia. TCRdb's table, derived via immunoSEQ multiplex PCR, lists solely in-frame clones and lacks some. Of 20,000 to 30,000 clones in the sample, around 81% were seen once. Material: CD4+ T cells from blood buffy coats. The source of these receptors is a human donor in good health.

This clone has just a few counts. V is TRBV5-4 and J is TRBJ1-2, with D possibly matching TRBD1 (6 bases). The CDR3 sequence is 14 residues long. In germline, CDR1 is SGHNT, CDR2 YYREEE (reference sequence). V lost 5 bases and J lost 6, with 17 bases in between. The CDR3 loop reads CASRAGVEMNGYTF. Here the CDR3 DNA reads TGTGCCAGCAGGGCAGGGGTGGAAATGAATGGCTACACCTTC.

V is TRBV5-4 and J is TRBJ2-7; D not resolved. The germline V gene has CDR1 SGHNT and CDR2 YYREEE (reference sequence). The CDR3 covers 13 residues. V shed 0 bases and J shed 3 bases, with 7 bases lying between them. The CDR3 DNA reads as TGTGCCAGCAGCTTGGTGGGTAGCTACGAGCAGTACGTC. Encoded protein: CASSLVGSYEQYV.

V usage is TRBV2 and J usage is TRBJ2-3; D is unresolved. The CDR3 is made up of 14 amino acids. Looked up from germline, CDR1 is SNHLY and CDR2 is FYNNEI. V lost 5 bases and J 4 bases, leaving 13 bases between the germline ends. CDR3 region: CASSSAPLPDTQYF. The CDR3 region has the DNA TGTGCCAGCAGTTCAGCCCCTTTACCAGATACGCAGTATTTT. Drawing the rest from reference TRBV2 and TRBJ2-3, the complete variable domain is EPEVTQTPSHQVTQMGQEVILRCVPISNHLYFYWYRQILGQKVEFLVSFYNNEISEKSEIFDDQFSVERPDGSNFTLKIRSTKLEDSAMYFCASSSAPLPDTQYFGPGTRLTVL.

This rearrangement joins TRBV28 to TRBJ1-1; TRBD1 matches at 7 bases. Germline V gives CDR1 MDHEN, CDR2 SYDVKM. J lost 0 bases, V lost 2 bases, and 6 bases had no gene match. This CDR3 contains 16 residues. The CDR3 DNA follows: TGTGCCAGCAGTTTAGGAGGGGGCAGGTTGAACACTGAAGCTTTCTTT. This codes for CASSLGGGRLNTEAFF.

The genes are TRBV4-2 and TRBJ2-5; D unclear. Trimming pared 3 bases from V and 2 bases from J, leaving 16 bases between. There are 16 residues in the CDR3. Germline V gene data show CDR1 as LGHNA and CDR2 as YNFKEQ. CDR3 nucleotides: TGTGCCAGCAGCCACTTAACACGGGTGGAACAAGAGACCCAGTACTTC. It codes for CASSHLTRVEQETQYF.

This chain uses TRBV5-4 with TRBJ2-1, with no clear D. The CDR3 contains 12 residues. Germline V gene data show CDR1 as SGHNT and CDR2 as YYREEE (reference sequence). Trimming left V 2 bases short and J 9 bases short, with 9 bases between. Written as DNA, the CDR3 is TGTGCCAGCAGCTTCGCCCCGGGTGAGCAGTTCTTC. As protein: CASSFAPGEQFF.

The chain employs TRBV14 and TRBJ2-3; D possibly corresponds to TRBD2 (5 bases). Germline CDR1 and CDR2: SGHDN and FVKESK. The germline V and J ends were trimmed by 4 bases and 5 bases, with 10 bases remaining between them. The length of the CDR3 is 13 residues. The CDR3 nucleotides are TGTGCCAGCAGCCCCGGGATAGGAGATACGCAGTATTTT. It specifies CASSPGIGDTQYF.

The V gene is TRBV9, the J gene TRBJ1-3, with D hard to call. The length of the CDR3 is 18 residues. Looked up from germline, CDR1 is SGDLS and CDR2 is YYNGEE. V was clipped by 0 bases and J by 0 bases, with 16 bases between them. This chain's CDR3 is CASSVAAIVGSSGNTIYF. CDR3 DNA sequence: TGTGCCAGCAGCGTAGCTGCGATTGTCGGGAGCTCTGGAAACACCATATATTTT.

The chain has TRBV2 and TRBJ2-2; D unclear. The CDR3 has 14 residues. Trimming removed 8 bases at V and 5 bases at J, with 15 bases between. Germline V gene lookup returns CDR1 SNHLY and CDR2 FYNNEI. CDR3 in amino acids: CASRFRSGTGELFF. CDR3 coding DNA: TGTGCCAGCCGCTTCCGATCCGGAACCGGGGAGCTGTTTTTT.

The J gene is TRBJ2-5, the V gene TRBV11-2, with 7 nucleotides matching TRBD2. The J call may be incorrect, as the DNA end agrees better with TRBJ2-7. CDR3 size: 13 residues. Germline CDR1 is SGHAT and CDR2 is FQNNGV. The CDR3 nucleotides read TGTGCCAGCAGCCGCGGGGAGGGCTACGAGCAGTACTTC. This gives the protein CASSRGEGYEQYF.

V gene TRBV2 combines with J gene TRBJ1-2, with 7 bases that match TRBD1. V was clipped by 6 bases and J by 6 bases; unmatched bases: 28. Germline V CDR1 and CDR2: SNHLY, FYNNEI. This CDR3 contains 20 residues. The CDR3 region has the DNA TGTGCCAGCAGCGCCCTATTTGGTTTGGCGATTAGGAGGGGGCAGAATGGCTACACCTTC. The encoded protein is CASSALFGLAIRRGQNGYTF.

This clone occurred once. The chain uses TRBV2 and TRBJ2-3; D may be TRBD1 or TRBD2 (8 bases each). Germline V CDR1 and CDR2: SNHLY, FYNNEI. There are 15 residues in the CDR3. V lost 5 bases and J lost 5, with 17 bases in between. The CDR3 sequence: CASSLGQAGGDTQYF. The CDR3 DNA is TGTGCCAGCAGTTTGGGACAGGCGGGGGGAGATACGCAGTATTTT.

This clone was counted a few times. The V and J genes are TRBV6-1 and TRBJ2-2; TRBD2 might be the D (5 bases). Germline V CDR1 and CDR2: MNHNS, SASEGT. Trimming took off 3 bases at V and 4 bases at J, with 12 bases between the two ends. This CDR3 has 15 residues. CDR3 residues: CASSDMRASTGELFF. The CDR3 nucleotides read TGTGCCAGCAGTGACATGAGGGCGAGCACCGGGGAGCTGTTTTTT.

The chain recombines TRBV28 with TRBJ1-5; the D gene is possibly TRBD1 (5 bases). V was shortened by 6 bases and J by 2 bases, with 20 bases between the two germline ends. Per germline, CDR1 MDHEN and CDR2 SYDVKM. The length of the CDR3 is 17 residues. The CDR3 spells CASRTSFGGIRNQPQHF. Here the CDR3 DNA reads TGTGCCAGCAGAACTTCCTTTGGGGGAATTCGCAATCAGCCCCAGCATTTT.

The gene calls are TRBV5-1 and TRBJ2-5, with D possibly matching TRBD2 (6 bases). Trimming took 5 bases from V and 7 from J, leaving 21 bases between them. CDR1 is SGHRS, CDR2 YFSETQ, per germline. The CDR3 runs 15 residues. In DNA, the CDR3 is TGCGCCAGCAGTCACTCGGACCTTGTCGGGGGGACCCAGTACTTC. Translation gives CASSHSDLVGGTQYF. Drawing the rest from reference TRBV5-1 and TRBJ2-5, the complete variable domain is KAGVTQTPRYLIKTRGQQVTLSCSPISGHRSVSWYQQTPGQGLQFLFEYFSETQRNKGNFPGRFSGRQFSNSRSEMNVSTLELGDSALYLCASSHSDLVGGTQYFGPGTRLLVL.

The chain employs TRBV19 and TRBJ1-5, with unresolved D. V lost 6 bases, J lost 12 bases, and 15 bases lay in between. Per the germline V gene, CDR1 is LNHDA and CDR2 is SQIVND (reference sequence). The CDR3 length is 12 residues. CDR3 nucleotide sequence: TGTGCCAGTAGAAGCGACGGACTTCTCCAGCATTTT. As protein: CASRSDGLLQHF.

The chain carries TRBV5-4 and TRBJ1-1; D uncertain. The CDR3 has 11 amino acids. Trimming took off 0 bases at V and 9 bases at J, with 6 bases between the two ends. The germline V gene encodes CDR1 SGHNT and CDR2 YYREEE (reference sequence). The CDR3 region is CASSLGGKAFF. As DNA, the CDR3 is TGTGCCAGCAGCTTGGGGGGTAAAGCTTTCTTT. Drawing the rest from reference TRBV5-4 and TRBJ1-1, the complete variable domain is ETGVTQSPTHLIKTRGQQVTLRCSSQSGHNTVSWYQQALGQGPQFIFQYYREEENGRGNFPPRFSGLQFPNYSSELNVNALELDDSALYLCASSLGGKAFFGQGTRLTVV.